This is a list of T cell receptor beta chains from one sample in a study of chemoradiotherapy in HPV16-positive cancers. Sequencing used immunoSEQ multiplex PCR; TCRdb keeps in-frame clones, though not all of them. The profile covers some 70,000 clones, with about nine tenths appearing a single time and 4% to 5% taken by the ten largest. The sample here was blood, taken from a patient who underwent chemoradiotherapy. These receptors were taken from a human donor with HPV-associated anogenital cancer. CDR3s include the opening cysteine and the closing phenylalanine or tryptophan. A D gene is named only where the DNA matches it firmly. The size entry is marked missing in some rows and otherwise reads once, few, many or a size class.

DNA: TGCGCCAGCAGCCCGTGGGGAGGGGCTGGGGCCAACGTCCTGACTTTC
CDR3: CASSPWGGAGANVLTF
D: TRBD2
J: TRBJ2-6
size: NA
V: TRBV5-1

DNA: TGTGCCAGCAGCTTAGGAGGGGGCACAGCTAATGAAAAACTGTTTTTT
CDR3: CASSLGGGTANEKLFF
D: TRBD1
J: TRBJ1-4
size: NA
V: TRBV11-2

DNA: TGTGCCAGCAGTACGGCAGGGTTGTACAATGAGCAGTTCTTC
CDR3: CASSTAGLYNEQFF
D: NA
J: TRBJ2-1
size: NA
V: TRBV2

DNA: TGTGCCAGCAGCCTAAAGGAGCACGGGGCTCAGCCCCAGCATTTT
CDR3: CASSLKEHGAQPQHF
D: NA
J: TRBJ1-5
size: NA
V: TRBV7-2

DNA: TGTGCCAGTAGTATAGGAAGTCGGGGTTACAATCAGCCCCAGCATTTT
CDR3: CASSIGSRGYNQPQHF
D: NA
J: TRBJ1-5
size: NA
V: TRBV19

DNA: TGTGCCAGCAGCTCCCCCCGAGCGGGAGGACCATCCTACAATGAGCAGTTCTTC
CDR3: CASSSPRAGGPSYNEQFF
D: TRBD2
J: TRBJ2-1
size: NA
V: TRBV7-9

DNA: TGCAGTGTTCCAAGGGGGGATGAGCAGTTCTTC
CDR3: CSVPRGDEQFF
D: NA
J: TRBJ2-1
size: NA
V: TRBV20-1

DNA: TGTGCCAGCAGTTACAGGGCTTCACCCCTCCACTTT
CDR3: CASSYRASPLHF
D: NA
J: TRBJ1-6
size: NA
V: TRBV6-5

DNA: TGTGCCAGCTTTCCGGACAGTCTTATTAACTATGGCTACACCTTC
CDR3: CASFPDSLINYGYTF
D: NA
J: TRBJ1-2
size: NA
V: TRBV18

DNA: TGTGCCAGCAGCTTGGTCGCCCCAAGCGAGCAGTACTTC
CDR3: CASSLVAPSEQYF
D: NA
J: TRBJ2-7
size: few
V: TRBV5-4

DNA: TGTGCCAGCAGCCATTCCGACAGGGTGGAACAGTTCTTC
CDR3: CASSHSDRVEQFF
D: TRBD1
J: TRBJ2-1
size: NA
V: TRBV7-2

DNA: TGTGCCAGCAGCTCCCGACTAGCGGGGGTGGGAGATACGCAGTATTTT
CDR3: CASSSRLAGVGDTQYF
D: TRBD2
J: TRBJ2-3
size: few
V: TRBV9

DNA: TGTGCCAGCAGCGCATATCCCTCAGGCTACACCTTC
CDR3: CASSAYPSGYTF
D: NA
J: TRBJ1-2
size: NA
V: TRBV9

DNA: TGCGCCAGCAGCCAAGACAGGGGCAGCTCTGGAAACACCATATATTTT
CDR3: CASSQDRGSSGNTIYF
D: NA
J: TRBJ1-3
size: NA
V: TRBV4-1

DNA: TGTGCCAGCAGTGATCGCACCGGGGAGCTGTTTTTT
CDR3: CASSDRTGELFF
D: NA
J: TRBJ2-2
size: once
V: TRBV6-4

DNA: TGTGCCAGCAGCTTATTGAGCGGGAGTATTCCTAGCACAGATACGCAGTATTTT
CDR3: CASSLLSGSIPSTDTQYF
D: TRBD2
J: TRBJ2-3
size: NA
V: TRBV11-2

DNA: TGTGCCAGCAGCTTTGTTGGGGGGTTTGGGTCCTACAATGAGCAGTTCTTC
CDR3: CASSFVGGFGSYNEQFF
D: NA
J: TRBJ2-1
size: NA
V: TRBV5-6

DNA: TGTGCCAGCTCACAGGTTGAGAACACTGAAGCTTTCTTT
CDR3: CASSQVENTEAFF
D: NA
J: TRBJ1-1
size: NA
V: TRBV18

DNA: TGTGCCAGCAGCTTAGAGTCCGGATCTAATGAAAAACTGTTTTTT
CDR3: CASSLESGSNEKLFF
D: NA
J: TRBJ1-4
size: NA
V: TRBV7-9

DNA: TGTGCCACCAGCAGAGATCAGGGGCTCGAGCAGTACTTC
CDR3: CATSRDQGLEQYF
D: NA
J: TRBJ2-7
size: NA
V: TRBV15

DNA: TGCGCCAGCAGTGAAACAGATACGCAGTATTTT
CDR3: CASSETDTQYF
D: NA
J: TRBJ2-3
size: NA
V: TRBV10-1

DNA: TGCGCCAGCAGCAGGACAGGGGGCGCGGTCTACGAGCAGTACTTC
CDR3: CASSRTGGAVYEQYF
D: TRBD1
J: TRBJ2-7
size: NA
V: TRBV5-1

DNA: TGCGCCAGCTCCCGCGGTGGGGATAATGAAAAACTGTTTTTT
CDR3: CASSRGGDNEKLFF
D: NA
J: TRBJ1-4
size: NA
V: TRBV5-1

DNA: TGTGCCTGGAGTGTGAGGGATACGCAGTATTTT
CDR3: CAWSVRDTQYF
D: NA
J: TRBJ2-3
size: NA
V: TRBV30

DNA: TGTGCCAGCAGCTTGGGGAGACTAGCGGGGGGGCTTGGTGAGCAGTTCTTC
CDR3: CASSLGRLAGGLGEQFF
D: TRBD2
J: TRBJ2-1
size: NA
V: TRBV13

DNA: TGTGCCAGTAGGGCGGGAGGGTACACCGGGGAGCTGTTTTTT
CDR3: CASRAGGYTGELFF
D: TRBD2
J: TRBJ2-2
size: NA
V: TRBV19

DNA: TGTGCCAGCACCCTTAGCGGAGATACGCAGTATTTT
CDR3: CASTLSGDTQYF
D: NA
J: TRBJ2-3
size: NA
V: TRBV6-6

DNA: TGTGCCAGCTCACCACGGACAGTCGCGGAACTGTTTTTT
CDR3: CASSPRTVAELFF
D: NA
J: TRBJ1-4
size: NA
V: TRBV18

DNA: TGCGCCAGCAGCTTGGCCTCTAGCGGGGGCTTGCAGTTCTTC
CDR3: CASSLASSGGLQFF
D: TRBD2
J: TRBJ2-1
size: NA
V: TRBV5-1

DNA: TGCGCCAGCAGCCAACGTAGCGGGGCCGCGAACACCGGGGAGCTGTTTTTT
CDR3: CASSQRSGAANTGELFF
D: TRBD2
J: TRBJ2-2
size: NA
V: TRBV4-1

DNA: TGTGCCAGCAGCACCTTTCAGGGGGTATCCGGAAACACCATATATTTT
CDR3: CASSTFQGVSGNTIYF
D: TRBD1
J: TRBJ1-3
size: NA
V: TRBV5-6

DNA: TGTGCTAGTGGTTTGGAGGGCGGGGACTATAGCAATCAGCCCCAGCATTTT
CDR3: CASGLEGGDYSNQPQHF
D: NA
J: TRBJ1-5
size: NA
V: TRBV12-5

DNA: TGTGCCAGCAGCTCGCGAATTGAAGCTTTCTTT
CDR3: CASSSRIEAFF
D: NA
J: TRBJ1-1
size: NA
V: TRBV7-9

DNA: TGCGCCAGCAGCCAAGAGTCACGGGGATCTAACTATGGCTACACCTTC
CDR3: CASSQESRGSNYGYTF
D: NA
J: TRBJ1-2
size: NA
V: TRBV4-1

DNA: TGTGCCAGCAGCTTCGCGGGGTACGAGCAGTACTTC
CDR3: CASSFAGYEQYF
D: NA
J: TRBJ2-7
size: NA
V: TRBV5-6

DNA: TGTGCCACCCATAGGCAGGGTTCAGGCGAGCAGTACTTC
CDR3: CATHRQGSGEQYF
D: NA
J: TRBJ2-7
size: NA
V: TRBV7-2

DNA: TGTGCCAGCAGTTTCGACTCATCTGGGGCCAACGTCCTGACTTTC
CDR3: CASSFDSSGANVLTF
D: NA
J: TRBJ2-6
size: NA
V: TRBV28

DNA: TGCGCCTCCGCCCAGGGTCCTACAACTAATGAAAAACTGTTTTTT
CDR3: CASAQGPTTNEKLFF
D: NA
J: TRBJ1-4
size: NA
V: TRBV5-1

DNA: TGTGCCAGCTCACCCAGCTCCTACGAGCAGTACTTC
CDR3: CASSPSSYEQYF
D: NA
J: TRBJ2-7
size: NA
V: TRBV18

DNA: TGTGCCAGCAGCTTGGCCGTCTCACTCAGTAACTATGGCTACACCTTC
CDR3: CASSLAVSLSNYGYTF
D: NA
J: TRBJ1-2
size: NA
V: TRBV5-8

DNA: TGTGCCAGCTCACTAGACAGCCTCTCCTACGAGCAGTACTTC
CDR3: CASSLDSLSYEQYF
D: NA
J: TRBJ2-7
size: NA
V: TRBV18

DNA: TGTGCCAGCAGCTTAGGGACAGTTTACACGTACGAGCAGTACTTC
CDR3: CASSLGTVYTYEQYF
D: TRBD1
J: TRBJ2-7
size: NA
V: TRBV5-6

DNA: TGTGCCAGCAGTGAAAGGTGGGACAGTTTCTACGAGCAGTACTTC
CDR3: CASSERWDSFYEQYF
D: TRBD1
J: TRBJ2-7
size: NA
V: TRBV6-1

DNA: TGTGCCAGCAGCTTAGGTAGCGGGGGTTACAATGAGCAGTTCTTC
CDR3: CASSLGSGGYNEQFF
D: TRBD2
J: TRBJ2-1
size: NA
V: TRBV7-2

DNA: TGTGCCAGCAGCTTTGGGCTTAGGGAGACCCAGTACTTC
CDR3: CASSFGLRETQYF
D: NA
J: TRBJ2-5
size: NA
V: TRBV7-2

DNA: TGTGCCAGCAGCGAGGGGGCGGGCACAGATACGCAGTATTTT
CDR3: CASSEGAGTDTQYF
D: TRBD1
J: TRBJ2-3
size: NA
V: TRBV9

DNA: TGTGCCAGCAGCGTTCTACTCGGAGGGCAACTGTTTTTT
CDR3: CASSVLLGGQLFF
D: NA
J: TRBJ1-4
size: NA
V: TRBV9

DNA: TGTGCCAGCTCACCGGAGGGGGGCAATCAGCCCCAGCATTTT
CDR3: CASSPEGGNQPQHF
D: NA
J: TRBJ1-5
size: few
V: TRBV18

DNA: TGTGCCAGCAGTTACGAAGGGGCGGTTGGCTACACCTTC
CDR3: CASSYEGAVGYTF
D: NA
J: TRBJ1-2
size: once
V: TRBV6-5

DNA: TGTGCCAGCAGTTTGACTAGCGGCCTATCTCTCGAGCAGTACTTC
CDR3: CASSLTSGLSLEQYF
D: TRBD2
J: TRBJ2-7
size: NA
V: TRBV27

DNA: TGTGCCAGCAGCTTGATCGGTAACCAGAACCTTGAAGCTTTCTTT
CDR3: CASSLIGNQNLEAFF
D: NA
J: TRBJ1-1
size: NA
V: TRBV5-6